This TCR beta chain was sequenced for a study of cytotoxic CD8 clonotypes in ibrutinib-treated CLL. Notes on the study in general: The clonality went up when patients responded to ibrutinib and dropped back toward baseline at progression.

Looked up from germline, CDR1 is SNHLY and CDR2 is FYNNEI. The V end was cut by 5 bases, the J end by 14 bases, with 12 bases between. This CDR3 has 11 residues. About this clone itself: Antigen unknown.

Repertoires were generated with immunoSEQ multiplex PCR, while TCRdb's copy carries only in-frame clones and drops some. Altogether about 92,000 clones are present, roughly three quarters being singletons, with the ten largest covering roughly 24%. This clonotype was sampled from a human donor with chronic lymphocytic leukemia. This chain joins TRBV2 and TRBJ1-4; D is undetermined. Sequenced here: PBMCs, sampled after 24 months of ibrutinib treatment. CDR3 loop: CASSLGLLLFF. The CDR3 DNA reads TGTGCCAGCAGTCTGGGCCTCCTGCTGTTTTTT.